These 28 T cell receptor beta chains were all obtained from the same sample, sequenced in a study of blood T cell repertoires in COVID-19. Data came from immunoSEQ multiplex PCR; TCRdb stores just in-frame clones and leaves some out. The sample consists of fewer than 150,000 clones, approximately 90% of them appearing once. The sample taken for sequencing was peripheral blood. These TCRs come from a woman of 80 years or more with acute or convalescent COVID-19.

The chain links TRBV7-3 to TRBJ1-1; D might be TRBD1 (5 bases). The CDR3 spans 15 residues. The germline V and J ends were trimmed by 0 bases and 1 base, with 9 bases remaining between them. Looked up from germline, CDR1 is SGHTA and CDR2 is FQGTGA. CDR3 in DNA: TGTGCCAGCAGCTTAACTGCAGGGAAGAACACTGAAGCTTTCTTT. It is translated as CASSLTAGKNTEAFF.

The CDR3 loop is CASSRGLAGLETQYF. CDR3 nucleotide sequence: TGTGCCAGCTCCCGGGGACTAGCGGGGCTAGAGACCCAGTACTTC. The chain employs TRBV18 and TRBJ2-5; 13 bases fit TRBD2. CDR1 is KGHSH, CDR2 LQKENI, per germline. The trim removed 6 bases at V and 4 bases at J, leaving 5 bases unmatched. This CDR3 contains 15 residues.

The gene calls are TRBV7-9 and TRBJ1-2, with D possibly matching TRBD1 (5 bases). V was cut by 6 bases and J by 7 bases, with 21 bases left in between. Germline V gene data show CDR1 as SEHNR and CDR2 as FQNEAQ (reference sequence). This CDR3 is 15 amino acids long. CDR3 nucleotides: TGTGCCAGCAGTTTGATCGGGACTTCAGAGAGTGGCTACACCTTC. Residues: CASSLIGTSESGYTF.

This chain joins TRBV7-2 and TRBJ2-7, with TRBD1 as a possible D gene (5 bases). This CDR3 contains 15 residues. CDR1 SGHTA and CDR2 FQGNSA come from the germline V gene. V gave up 0 bases and J gave up 2 bases, with 11 bases separating them. DNA of the CDR3: TGTGCCAGCAGCTTAGCGCAAACAGGTACCTACGAGCAGTACTTC. It translates to CASSLAQTGTYEQYF.

The gene calls are TRBV6-5 and TRBJ1-5; D not certain. Between the trimmed V and J ends, which lost 7 bases and 5 bases, there was a span of 9 bases. Germline assignment: CDR1 MNHEY and CDR2 SVGAGI. This CDR3 has 12 residues. For the CDR3, the DNA is TGTGCCAGCACCGACGGGTATCAGCCCCAGCATTTT. Translation gives CASTDGYQPQHF.

The chain links TRBV9 to TRBJ2-1, with a possible D match to TRBD1 (7 bases). This CDR3 comprises 16 residues. With 4 bases removed from V and 0 bases from J, the gap between germline ends came to 14 bases. Germline V gene data show CDR1 as SGDLS and CDR2 as YYNGEE. CDR3 bases: TGTGCCAGCAGCCTCCAGGGGGGACGCTCCTACAATGAGCAGTTCTTC. It yields the protein CASSLQGGRSYNEQFF.

The V and J genes are TRBV6-5 and TRBJ1-1, with 8 bases aligning to TRBD1. Germline CDR1 and CDR2: MNHEY and SVGAGI. The CDR3 is made up of 13 amino acids. The ends lost 7 bases at V and 5 bases at J; junction bases unmatched: 6. The chain's CDR3 is CASTPTGDTEAFF. CDR3 DNA sequence: TGTGCCAGCACCCCGACAGGGGATACTGAAGCTTTCTTT.

The J gene is TRBJ1-2, the V gene TRBV4-2, with 10 bases identical to TRBD1. This CDR3 comprises 17 residues. Looked up from germline, CDR1 is LGHNA and CDR2 is YNFKEQ. Unmatched junction bases numbered 9, after V lost 3 bases and J lost 2 bases. The DNA for the CDR3 is TGTGCCAGCAGCCAGTCCGGGACAGGGGCCCCCAACTATGGCTACACCTTC. Protein product: CASSQSGTGAPNYGYTF.

The chain joins TRBV9 to TRBJ1-1, with 8 nucleotides matching TRBD1. The CDR3 sequence is 17 residues long. The germline V gene has CDR1 SGDLS and CDR2 YYNGEE. V lost 3 bases to trimming and J lost 4 bases; unmatched junction nucleotides: 14. CDR3 amino acids: CASSAQRGRGRGTEAFF. Written as DNA, the CDR3 is TGTGCCAGCAGCGCCCAGAGGGGCAGGGGGCGAGGCACTGAAGCTTTCTTT.

This sequence joins TRBV11-2 and TRBJ2-7; a weak D match, TRBD1 (6 bases). The germline CDR1 and CDR2 sequences are SGHAT and FQNNGV. The CDR3 has 11 amino acids. V dropped 4 bases and J dropped 7 bases, with 8 bases sitting between them. CDR3 region: CASSSRGEQYF. The CDR3 DNA follows: TGTGCCAGCAGCTCCAGGGGAGAGCAGTACTTC.

This clone was found once. The chain employs TRBV27 and TRBJ2-1; 10 nucleotides align to TRBD2. The germline CDR1 and CDR2 sequences are MNHEY and SMNVEV (reference sequence). V dropped 4 bases and J dropped 10; count of bases not matched to a gene: 16. The CDR3 is 17 residues long. The CDR3 nucleotides read TGTGCCAGCAGTTCAGGCCCTAGCGGGGGACCCTCTCTAGAGCAGTTCTTC. Protein: CASSSGPSGGPSLEQFF.

The gene calls are TRBV3-1 (or the pseudogene TRBV3-2) and TRBJ2-3; 10 bases align to TRBD2. J lost 4 bases, V lost 1 base, and 8 bases had no gene match. The CDR3 is 17 amino acids. Germline V gene data show CDR1 as LGHDT and CDR2 as YNNKEL (reference sequence). DNA for the CDR3: TGTGCCAGCAGCCAAGTTCGGATTAGCGGGGGGTCAGATACGCAGTATTTT. Its translation: CASSQVRISGGSDTQYF.

This chain uses TRBV19 with TRBJ2-2, with TRBD1 identical over 7 bases. Germline lookup yields CDR1 LNHDA and CDR2 SQIVND (reference sequence). J was trimmed by 6 bases and V by 10 bases; bases with no gene match: 5. This CDR3 spans 12 amino acids. The CDR3 coding sequence is TGTGCCACAGACCAGGGGGCCGGGGAGCTGTTTTTT. It codes for CATDQGAGELFF.

This clone was counted only a few times. This chain connects TRBV28 to TRBJ2-7; the match to TRBD1 covers 7 bases. The CDR3 is made up of 16 amino acids. The germline V gene has CDR1 MDHEN and CDR2 SYDVKM. V dropped 3 bases and J dropped 0; count of bases not matched to a gene: 8. The CDR3 is CASSFPAWTGSYEQYF. CDR3 nucleotide sequence: TGTGCCAGCAGTTTCCCCGCCTGGACAGGCTCCTACGAGCAGTACTTC.

The V call is TRBV18, the J call TRBJ1-1; D ambiguous. The CDR3 is 14 amino acids. Per the germline V gene, CDR1 is KGHSH and CDR2 is LQKENI. The V end was cut by 4 bases, the J end by 1 base, with 10 bases between. This CDR3 reads CASSLLTGNTEAFF. The DNA of the CDR3 is TGTGCCAGCTCACTCCTTACGGGGAACACTGAAGCTTTCTTT.

The CDR3 here is CASSPGGRGDTEAFF. CDR3 coding DNA: TGTGCCAGCAGCCCAGGGGGCCGAGGGGACACTGAAGCTTTCTTT. This chain connects TRBV7-9 to TRBJ1-1; the match to TRBD1 covers 8 bases. CDR1 and CDR2 (germline): SEHNR, FQNEAQ (reference sequence). The CDR3 runs to 15 residues. The V and J ends lost 5 bases and 3 bases, in that order; junction bases with no gene match: 8.

The chain has TRBV6-6 and TRBJ1-2, with TRBD1 as a possible D gene (5 bases). The V and J ends lost 2 bases and 6 bases respectively, with 10 bases between them. CDR1 is MNHNY, CDR2 SVGAGI, per germline (reference sequence). This CDR3 spans 13 amino acids. CDR3 protein: CASSYRQTDGYTF. The CDR3 region has the DNA TGTGCCAGCAGTTACCGACAGACCGATGGCTACACCTTC.

The chain combines TRBV11-3 with TRBJ1-5; 7 bases map to TRBD1. Trimming took 5 bases from V and 3 from J; bases not matched to a gene: 7. The CDR3 loop spans 15 amino acids. The germline V gene has CDR1 SGHNT and CDR2 YENEEA. CDR3 sequence (DNA): TGTGCCAGCAGCACTCGACAGGGAGTCAATCAGCCCCAGCATTTT. It encodes CASSTRQGVNQPQHF. Full variable domain (missing parts from reference TRBV11-3 and TRBJ1-5): EAGVVQSPRYKIIEKKQPVAFWCNPISGHNTLYWYLQNLGQGPELLIRYENEEAVDDSQLPKDRFSAERLKGVDSTLKIQPAELGDSAVYLCASSTRQGVNQPQHFGDGTRLSIL.

This chain connects TRBV27 to TRBJ1-3, with D hard to call. Germline CDR1 and CDR2: MNHEY and SMNVEV (reference sequence). The CDR3 covers 15 residues. V lost 0 bases to trimming and J lost 3 bases, with 9 bases between them. The CDR3 DNA follows: TGTGCCAGCAGTTTATCACCGGGTTATGGAAACACCATATATTTT. Protein: CASSLSPGYGNTIYF.

The rearrangement uses TRBV6-5 and TRBJ2-5, with D possibly being TRBD2 (7 bases). The CDR3 consists of 14 residues. Trimming stripped 6 bases from V and 5 bases from J, with 16 bases between. Germline CDR1 reads MNHEY; CDR2 reads SVGAGI. The CDR3 DNA is TGTGCCAGCAGGAGGGGGGGGGCAGGCGAGACCCAGTACTTC. It codes for CASRRGGAGETQYF.

This chain joins TRBV5-6 and TRBJ1-4, with TRBD1 matching 7 bases. The CDR3 length is 15 residues. Losses at the gene ends were 3 bases for V and 3 bases for J; bases not matched to a gene: 5. Germline values: CDR1 SGHDT, CDR2 YYEEEE. CDR3 amino acids: CASSSYRGANEKLFF. In nucleotides, the CDR3 is TGTGCCAGCAGCTCGTACAGGGGTGCTAATGAAAAACTGTTTTTT. The full variable domain, its missing parts supplied by reference TRBV5-6 and TRBJ1-4, is DAGVTQSPTHLIKTRGQQVTLRCSPKSGHDTVSWYQQALGQGPQFIFQYYEEEERQRGNFPDRFSGHQFPNYSSELNVNALLLGDSALYLCASSSYRGANEKLFFGSGTQLSVL.

The rearrangement joins TRBV5-1 to TRBJ2-7; the D gene is possibly TRBD1 (6 bases). Trimming cost V 4 bases and J 4 bases, with 12 bases left between them. CDR1 is SGHRS and CDR2 is YFSETQ in the germline V gene. The CDR3 sequence is 13 residues long. The CDR3 sequence: CASSSGQLYEQYF. CDR3 DNA sequence: TGCGCCAGCAGCAGCGGACAGTTATACGAGCAGTACTTC.

This chain connects TRBV4-3 to TRBJ1-1, with D unresolved. Trimming took 3 bases from V and 0 from J, leaving 8 bases between them. The CDR3 consists of 14 residues. CDR1 LGHNA and CDR2 YSLEER come from the germline V gene. CDR3 nucleotide sequence: TGCGCCAGCAGCCAGGCCCCTCTGAACACTGAAGCTTTCTTT. Translating gives CASSQAPLNTEAFF.

The sample holds one count of this clone. The V gene is TRBV19, the J gene TRBJ2-1; 10 bases are a match to TRBD2. The CDR3 totals 16 residues. The V gene end was trimmed by 5 bases and the J gene end by 6 bases; junction bases not matched to a gene: 10. Germline V CDR1 and CDR2: LNHDA, SQIVND (reference sequence). The CDR3 region has the DNA TGTGCCAGTAGTCCCCTCCGGAGCGGGGGGGGCAATGAGCAGTTCTTC. This encodes CASSPLRSGGGNEQFF. Complete variable domain (other parts from reference TRBV19 and TRBJ2-1): DGGITQSPKYLFRKEGQNVTLSCEQNLNHDAMYWYRQDPGQGLRLIYYSQIVNDFQKGDIAEGYSVSREKKESFPLTVTSAQKNPTAFYLCASSPLRSGGGNEQFFGPGTRLTVL.

This chain joins TRBV4-1 and TRBJ1-3, with a tentative D call TRBD1 (6 bases). This CDR3 has 15 residues. Trimming pared 4 bases from V and 3 bases from J, leaving 13 bases between. The germline CDR1 and CDR2 sequences are MGHRA and YSYEKL. CDR3: CASSPQGMSGNTIYF. For the CDR3, the DNA is TGCGCCAGCAGCCCTCAGGGGATGAGTGGAAACACCATATATTTT.

The chain joins TRBV30 to TRBJ1-2; D remains unclear. CDR1 is GTSNPN and CDR2 is SVGIG in the germline V gene (reference sequence). The CDR3 runs to 13 residues. Trimming removed 0 bases at V and 4 bases at J, with 9 bases between. The CDR3 loop reads CAWSVGESYGYTF. CDR3 sequence (DNA): TGTGCCTGGAGTGTCGGAGAAAGCTATGGCTACACCTTC.

The rearrangement uses TRBV25-1 and TRBJ2-3; a possible D gene is TRBD1 (6 bases). The CDR3 loop spans 15 amino acids. Trimming took 1 base from V and 3 from J, leaving 11 bases between them. Germline CDR1 is MGHDK and CDR2 is SYGVNS. The DNA for the CDR3 is TGTGCCAGCAGTGAATCGACAGGTTATACAGATACGCAGTATTTT. Translation: CASSESTGYTDTQYF.

Here the CDR3 DNA reads TGTGCCAGCAGCCAACAGGGGCCCTATGGCTACACCTTC. This encodes CASSQQGPYGYTF. The V gene is TRBV5-6, the J gene TRBJ1-2, with TRBD1 matching over 7 bases. The CDR3 runs to 13 residues. Germline CDR1 SGHDT, CDR2 YYEEEE. The V and J ends lost 4 bases and 4 bases, in that order; junction bases with no gene match: 4.